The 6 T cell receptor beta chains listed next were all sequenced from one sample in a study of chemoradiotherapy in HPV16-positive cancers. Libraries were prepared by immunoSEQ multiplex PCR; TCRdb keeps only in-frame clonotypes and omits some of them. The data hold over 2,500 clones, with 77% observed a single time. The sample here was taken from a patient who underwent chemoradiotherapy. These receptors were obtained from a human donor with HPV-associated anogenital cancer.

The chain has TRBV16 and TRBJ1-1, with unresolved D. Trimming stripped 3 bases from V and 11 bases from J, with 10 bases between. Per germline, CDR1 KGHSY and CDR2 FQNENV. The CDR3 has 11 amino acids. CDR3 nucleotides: TGTGCCAGCAGCCAGTTAGTGAACGCTTTCTTT. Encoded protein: CASSQLVNAFF.

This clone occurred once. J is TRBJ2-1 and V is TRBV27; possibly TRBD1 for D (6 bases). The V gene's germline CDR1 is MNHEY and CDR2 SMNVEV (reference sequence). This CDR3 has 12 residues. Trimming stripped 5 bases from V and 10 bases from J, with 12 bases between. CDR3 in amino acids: CASSPQGGEQFF. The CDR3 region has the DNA TGTGCCAGCAGTCCACAGGGTGGCGAGCAGTTCTTC.

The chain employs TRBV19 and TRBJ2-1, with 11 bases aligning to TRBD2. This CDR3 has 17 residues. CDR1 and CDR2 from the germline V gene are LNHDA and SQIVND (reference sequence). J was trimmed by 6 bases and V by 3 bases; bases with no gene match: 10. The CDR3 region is CASSIPTLAGVSNEQFF. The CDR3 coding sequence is TGTGCCAGTAGTATTCCCACACTAGCGGGAGTTTCCAATGAGCAGTTCTTC.

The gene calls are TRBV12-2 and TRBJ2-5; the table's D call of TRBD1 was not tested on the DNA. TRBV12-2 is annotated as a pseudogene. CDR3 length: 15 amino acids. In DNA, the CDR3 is TGTGCAAGTCGCTTAGAAGACAGGGCTGGAGAGACCCAGTACTTC. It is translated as CASRLEDRAGETQYF.

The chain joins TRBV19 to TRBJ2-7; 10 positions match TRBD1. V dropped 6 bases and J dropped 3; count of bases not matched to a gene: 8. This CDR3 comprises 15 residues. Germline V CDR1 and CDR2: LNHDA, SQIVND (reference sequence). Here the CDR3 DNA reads TGTGCCAGTAGCCCGGGACAGGGGCTCCTCTACGAGCAGTACTTC. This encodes CASSPGQGLLYEQYF.

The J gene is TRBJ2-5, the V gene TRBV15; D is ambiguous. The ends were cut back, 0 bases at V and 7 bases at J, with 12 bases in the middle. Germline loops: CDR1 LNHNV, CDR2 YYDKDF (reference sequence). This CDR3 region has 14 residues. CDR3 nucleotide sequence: TGTGCCACCAGCAGAGATGGGGATCGGATGACCCAGTACTTC. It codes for CATSRDGDRMTQYF.